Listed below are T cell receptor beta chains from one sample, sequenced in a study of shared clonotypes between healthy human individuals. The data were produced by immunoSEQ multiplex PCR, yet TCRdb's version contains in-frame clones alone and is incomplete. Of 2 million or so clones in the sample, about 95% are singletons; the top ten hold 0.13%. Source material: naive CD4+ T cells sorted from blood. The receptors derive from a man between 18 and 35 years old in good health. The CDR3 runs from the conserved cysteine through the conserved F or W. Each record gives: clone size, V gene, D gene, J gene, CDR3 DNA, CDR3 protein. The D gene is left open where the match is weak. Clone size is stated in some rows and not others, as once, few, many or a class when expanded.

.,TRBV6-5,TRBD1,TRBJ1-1,TGTGCCAGCAGAAAGGGGGCCGGGTCCACTGAAGCTTTCTTT,CASRKGAGSTEAFF
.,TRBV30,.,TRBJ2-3,TGTGCCTGGAGCGAGGGGTATAGCACAGATACGCAGTATTTT,CAWSEGYSTDTQYF
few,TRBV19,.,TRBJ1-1,TGTGCCAGTAGTCCCCGCACCGGGGTAGCTTTCTTT,CASSPRTGVAFF
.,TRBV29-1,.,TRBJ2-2,TGCAGCGCCACCGGGACGGAAAACACCGGGGAGCTGTTTTTT,CSATGTENTGELFF
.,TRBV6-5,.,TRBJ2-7,TGTGCCAGCAGTCAGGACGGGACCCGACGCGAGCAGTACTTC,CASSQDGTRREQYF
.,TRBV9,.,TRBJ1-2,TGTGCCAGCAGCGTGCGTCAGGGAAAGGGCTACACCTTC,CASSVRQGKGYTF
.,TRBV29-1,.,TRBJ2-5,TGCAGCGCGTTGGGCGTGACCCAGTACTTC,CSALGVTQYF
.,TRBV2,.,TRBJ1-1,TGTGCCAGCAGTGAAGGGTACACTGAAGCTTTCTTT,CASSEGYTEAFF
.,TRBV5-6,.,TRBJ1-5,TGTGCCAGCAGCTTGGAGGGAAGAAGCAATCAGCCCCAGCATTTT,CASSLEGRSNQPQHF
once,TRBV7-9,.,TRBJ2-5,TGTGCCAGCAGCCGGACAGGGACTGGACTAGCGATGGGAGGAGAGACCCAGTACTTC,CASSRTGTGLAMGGETQYF
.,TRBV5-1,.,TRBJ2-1,TGCGCCAGCGGACTCGGGGAGTTCAATGAGCAGTTCTTC,CASGLGEFNEQFF
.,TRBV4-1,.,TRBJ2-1,TGCGCCAGCAGCCCCCAATACAATGAGCAGTTCTTC,CASSPQYNEQFF
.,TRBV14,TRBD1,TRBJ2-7,TGTGCCAGCAGCCAAGTCTTCGGGACAGGGAATTACGAGCAGTACTTC,CASSQVFGTGNYEQYF
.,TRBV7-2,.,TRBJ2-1,TGTGCCAGCAGCTTAGCGGGACTCAATGAGCAGTTCTTC,CASSLAGLNEQFF
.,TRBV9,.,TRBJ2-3,TGTGCCAGCAGCCCACCCCCCGCGGGGAGCACAGATACGCAGTATTTT,CASSPPPAGSTDTQYF
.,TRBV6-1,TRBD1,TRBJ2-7,TGTGCCAGCAGTGGGGGGACCGGACAGGGGATCGCCTACGAGCAGTACTTC,CASSGGTGQGIAYEQYF
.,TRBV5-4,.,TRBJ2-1,TGTGCCAGCAGCTTGGGAGGGAGGCCCTACAATGAGCAGTTCTTC,CASSLGGRPYNEQFF
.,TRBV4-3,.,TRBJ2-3,TGCGCCAGCAGCCGGGGCCGGGGGACAGATACGCAGTATTTT,CASSRGRGTDTQYF
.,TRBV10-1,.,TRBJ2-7,TGCGCCAGCAGTGAGTCGAGTGGAAAGCAGTACTTC,CASSESSGKQYF
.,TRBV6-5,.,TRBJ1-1,TGTGCCAGCGTACGAAACAGTGAAGCTTTCTTT,CASVRNSEAFF
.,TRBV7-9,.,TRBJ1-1,TGTGCCAGCAGCCTAGGGAAGTTGAATGGCGTGTTCTTT,CASSLGKLNGVFF
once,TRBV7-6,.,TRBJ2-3,TGTGCCAGCAGCTTAGGGCAAGGCACAGATACGCAGTATTTT,CASSLGQGTDTQYF
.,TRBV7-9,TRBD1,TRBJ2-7,TGTGCCAGCAGCACCAGACAGGGACCCTACGAGCAGTACTTC,CASSTRQGPYEQYF
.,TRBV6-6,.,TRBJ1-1,TGTGCCACCAAACTAAGGGGTGGCACTGAAGCTTTCTTT,CATKLRGGTEAFF
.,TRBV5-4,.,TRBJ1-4,TGTGCCAGCAGCTCCGGGGCGTCAGGAGCATCTAATGAAAAACTGTTTTTT,CASSSGASGASNEKLFF
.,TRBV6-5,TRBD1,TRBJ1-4,TGTGCCAGCAGTCGACAGGGGATTAATGAAAAACTGTTTTTT,CASSRQGINEKLFF
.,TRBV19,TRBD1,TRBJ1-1,TGTGCCAGTAGTATAGACCCAGGGGGGACTGAAGCTTTCTTT,CASSIDPGGTEAFF
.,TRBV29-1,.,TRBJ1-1,TGCAGCGTTGATGGCAGAATGAACACTGAAGCTTTCTTT,CSVDGRMNTEAFF
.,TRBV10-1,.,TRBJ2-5,TGCGCCAGCAGTGAGTCCGGGACCGCGCAAGAGACCCAGTACTTC,CASSESGTAQETQYF
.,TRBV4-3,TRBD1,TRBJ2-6,TGCGCCAGCAGCCAAGATTCACTTTACGGACAGGGACTTCTTTCTGGGGCCAACGTCCTGACTTTC,CASSQDSLYGQGLLSGANVLTF
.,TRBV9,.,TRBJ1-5,TGTGCCGGGCAGCTCCGTCACGTATGCGGCAATCAGCCCCAGCATTTT,CAGQLRHVCGNQPQHF
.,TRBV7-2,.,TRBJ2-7,TGTGCCAGCAGCTTAAGGCGGGACTCCGAGCAGTACTTC,CASSLRRDSEQYF
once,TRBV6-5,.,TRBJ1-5,TGTGCCAGCAGTTACTCGGGCAGCAATCAGCCCCAGCATTTT,CASSYSGSNQPQHF
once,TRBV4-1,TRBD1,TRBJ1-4,TGCGCCAGCAGCCAGGCCCCCGGGACAGTACGAGAAAAACTGTTTTTT,CASSQAPGTVREKLFF
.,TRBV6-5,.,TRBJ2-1,TGTGCCAGCAGTCAGAGCGGGGAGCAGTTCTTC,CASSQSGEQFF
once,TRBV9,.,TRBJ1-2,TGTGCCAGCAGCGACCAAGGGGCAGTCTATGGCTACACCTTC,CASSDQGAVYGYTF
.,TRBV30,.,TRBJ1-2,TGTGCCTGGAGCGAGGACTGGGGTAACTATGGCTACACCTTC,CAWSEDWGNYGYTF
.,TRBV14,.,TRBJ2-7,TGTGCCAGCAGCCAAGATGGGTGGGAGCAATCCTACGAGCAGTACTTC,CASSQDGWEQSYEQYF
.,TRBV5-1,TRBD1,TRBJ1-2,TGCGCCAGCAGCTTAACAGGGGGCCTCAACTATGGCTACACCTTC,CASSLTGGLNYGYTF
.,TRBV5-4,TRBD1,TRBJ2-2,TGTGCCAGCAGCTTGGTAGACAGGGTGAACACCGGGGAGCTGTTTTTT,CASSLVDRVNTGELFF
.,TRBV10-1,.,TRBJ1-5,TGCGCCAGCAGTGAAAAGGGTAGCAATCAGCCCCAGCATTTT,CASSEKGSNQPQHF
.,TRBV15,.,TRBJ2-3,TGTGCCACCAGCCGGTCCACAGATACGCAGTATTTT,CATSRSTDTQYF
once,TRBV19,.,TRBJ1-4,TGTGCCAGTAGTAAGGGTTCTTTCAATGAAAAACTGTTTTTT,CASSKGSFNEKLFF
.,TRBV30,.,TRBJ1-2,TGTGCCTGGAGTGTCCCCGGACAGTCGGGCTACACCTTC,CAWSVPGQSGYTF
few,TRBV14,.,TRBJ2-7,TGTGCCAGCAGCCCACCGGGACTCCGCTACGAGCAGTACTTC,CASSPPGLRYEQYF
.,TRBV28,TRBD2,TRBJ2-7,TGTGCCAGCACCCCTCCGGGACTAGCGGGGGGTTCCTACGAGCAGTACTTC,CASTPPGLAGGSYEQYF
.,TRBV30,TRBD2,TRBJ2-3,TGTGCCTGGAGTAGCGGGACTTACTCAGATACGCAGTATTTT,CAWSSGTYSDTQYF
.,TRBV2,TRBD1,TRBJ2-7,TGTGCCAGTTGGACAGGGCTTACCTACGAGCAGTACTTC,CASWTGLTYEQYF